One sample yielded the 27 T cell receptor beta chains listed below, sequenced in a study of ipilimumab plus nivolumab after autologous stem cell transplantation. Only in-frame clones appear in the TCRdb table, and some are missing; sequencing was by immunoSEQ multiplex PCR. The sample lists 15,000 to 20,000 clones, roughly 80% occurring once. The sample consisted of PBMCs, taken in a trial of ipilimumab plus nivolumab as post-transplant consolidation. These receptors were obtained from a male donor with diffuse large B-cell lymphoma.

V usage is TRBV9 and J usage is TRBJ2-3; 7 bases fit TRBD2. This CDR3 region has 15 residues. In germline, CDR1 is SGDLS, CDR2 YYNGEE. J lost 3 bases, V lost 3 bases, and 7 bases had no gene match. The DNA of the CDR3 is TGTGCCAGCAGCGGAAAGGGACTACGAACAGATACGCAGTATTTT. Protein: CASSGKGLRTDTQYF.

The J gene is TRBJ2-7, the V gene TRBV7-3, with D possibly TRBD1 on 5 matching bases. V was clipped by 2 bases and J by 6 bases, with 14 bases between them. CDR1 is SGHTA, CDR2 FQGTGA, per germline. CDR3 size: 14 residues. The CDR3 here is CASSLGTGLSEQYF. The DNA of the CDR3 is TGTGCCAGCAGCTTAGGTACAGGCTTATCCGAGCAGTACTTC.

This clone was detected a few times. The chain uses TRBV11-3 and TRBJ2-1; weak D call: TRBD2 (5 bases). Germline CDR1 and CDR2: SGHNT and YENEEA. This CDR3 spans 11 amino acids. V was shortened by 5 bases and J by 9 bases, with 8 bases between the two germline ends. The chain's CDR3 is CASSPGSEQFF. CDR3 bases: TGTGCCAGCAGCCCGGGGAGTGAGCAGTTCTTC.

The rearrangement links TRBV12-1 to TRBJ2-2; the D call TRBD2 from the table was never checked on the DNA. TRBV12-1 is a documented pseudogene. The length of the CDR3 is 20 residues. The CDR3 is CASSFKGGPEGLENTGELFF. In DNA, the CDR3 is TGTGCCAGCAGCTTTAAGGGAGGGCCGGAGGGACTTGAGAACACCGGGGAGCTGTTTTTT.

This clone is a singleton in its sample. V gene TRBV2 combines with J gene TRBJ1-3; the match to TRBD1 covers 7 bases. The junction had 2 bases not matched to a gene; V was cut back by 6 bases and J by 3 bases. The CDR3 consists of 13 residues. CDR1 is SNHLY, CDR2 FYNNEI, per germline. CDR3 coding DNA: TGTGCCAGCAGACAGGGGTTTGGAAACACCATATATTTT. This gives the protein CASRQGFGNTIYF.

CDR3 residues: CASSPTGSYNSPLHF. CDR3 bases: TGTGCCAGCAGCCCTACCGGCTCCTATAATTCACCCCTCCACTTT. The chain couples TRBV9 to TRBJ1-6; D not certain. The V gene lost 4 bases and the J gene lost 0 bases, with 8 bases spanning the gap. CDR1 is SGDLS, CDR2 YYNGEE, per germline. The CDR3 contains 15 residues.

The chain uses TRBV11-2 and TRBJ1-6; D uncertain. Trimming pared 0 bases from V and 12 bases from J, leaving 9 bases between. The germline V gene encodes CDR1 SGHAT and CDR2 FQNNGV. The CDR3 runs 13 residues. In nucleotides, the CDR3 is TGTGCCAGCAGCTTAGAAGTTGTCGGACCCCTCCACTTT. Translated: CASSLEVVGPLHF.

The chain carries TRBV5-1 and TRBJ2-2; the D gene could be TRBD1 or TRBD2 (5 bases each). V lost 1 base to trimming and J lost 0 bases, with 10 bases between them. The germline CDR1 and CDR2 sequences are SGHRS and YFSETQ. The CDR3 spans 16 residues. The CDR3 here is CASSLSGTANTGELFF. For the CDR3, the DNA is TGCGCCAGCAGCTTGTCGGGGACCGCGAACACCGGGGAGCTGTTTTTT.

The J gene is TRBJ2-1, the V gene TRBV4-1; D is undetermined. CDR1 is MGHRA and CDR2 is YSYEKL in the germline V gene. The V gene lost 2 bases and the J gene lost 3 bases, with 20 bases spanning the gap. The length of the CDR3 is 18 residues. The CDR3 nucleotides are TGCGCCAGCAGCCAATTGGACCTGGGCTTACGTGGCTACAATGAGCAGTTCTTC. Translation: CASSQLDLGLRGYNEQFF.

This clone showed up just once. The V gene is TRBV27, the J gene TRBJ2-1; perhaps TRBD1 as D (6 bases). The V end lost 4 bases, the J end lost 4 bases, and 11 bases lay between the germline ends. Germline values: CDR1 MNHEY, CDR2 SMNVEV (reference sequence). The CDR3 covers 14 residues. The CDR3 nucleotides are TGTGCCAGCAGTTGGGGGACAATGTACAATGAGCAGTTCTTC. Translated, it gives CASSWGTMYNEQFF.

This clone was observed once. The V call is TRBV29-1, the J call TRBJ1-5; D is undetermined. In germline, CDR1 is SQVTM, CDR2 ANQGSEA. Trimming took off 4 bases at V and 9 bases at J, with 13 bases between the two ends. The CDR3 covers 12 residues. The DNA of the CDR3 is TGCAGCGTTGGAGACCCCGAAGCGCCCCAGCATTTT. It specifies CSVGDPEAPQHF.

This clone was detected a few times. The CDR3, as DNA: TGCGCCAGCAGCCCAACGATTAACTATGGCTACACCTTC. Its protein is CASSPTINYGYTF. V and J are TRBV5-1 and TRBJ1-2; D unclear. Trimming removed 4 bases from V and 1 base from J, with 8 bases in between. CDR3 length: 13 residues. Germline V gene sequence: CDR1 SGHRS, CDR2 YFSETQ.

V usage is TRBV4-1 and J usage is TRBJ2-3; 7 bases map to TRBD2. The junction had 7 bases not matched to a gene; V was cut back by 4 bases and J by 6 bases. CDR1 and CDR2 from the germline V gene are MGHRA and YSYEKL. This CDR3 has 14 amino acids. The CDR3 spells CASSPREFGDTQYF. The CDR3 coding sequence is TGCGCCAGCAGCCCGCGGGAGTTTGGGGATACGCAGTATTTT.

This clone appeared once. The chain carries TRBV10-3 and TRBJ1-1; D is possibly TRBD1 (6 bases). The germline V gene has CDR1 ENHRY and CDR2 SYGVKD. The V gene lost 6 bases and the J gene lost 1 base, with 9 bases spanning the gap. The CDR3 totals 13 residues. CDR3 coding DNA: TGTGCCATCAGCCTACAGGGGAACACTGAAGCTTTCTTT. The encoded protein is CAISLQGNTEAFF.

J is TRBJ1-5 and V is TRBV2; D might be TRBD1 (5 bases). The CDR3 sequence is 14 residues long. With 8 bases removed from V and 6 bases from J, the gap between germline ends came to 17 bases. Germline V gene sequence: CDR1 SNHLY, CDR2 FYNNEI. CDR3 amino acids: CASLGDSQGQPQHF. The CDR3 DNA follows: TGTGCCAGCTTGGGGGACTCCCAAGGTCAGCCCCAGCATTTT.

CDR3 sequence: CASSVIGQNTGELFF. As DNA, the CDR3 is TGTGCCAGCAGCGTTATCGGACAGAACACCGGGGAGCTGTTTTTT. The chain has TRBV11-2 and TRBJ2-2; D is possibly TRBD1 (5 bases). This CDR3 region has 15 residues. The germline CDR1 and CDR2 sequences are SGHAT and FQNNGV. V gave up 5 bases and J gave up 1 base, with 11 bases separating them.

The chain recombines TRBV29-1 with TRBJ2-5; TRBD1 aligns across 8 bases. Germline V CDR1 and CDR2: SQVTM, ANQGSEA. V trimming: 4 bases; J trimming: 4 bases; junction bases outside the gene matches: 11. This CDR3 contains 15 residues. CDR3: CSVVEDRGRSETQYF. The CDR3 DNA reads as TGCAGCGTTGTTGAAGACAGGGGAAGATCAGAGACCCAGTACTTC.

CDR3 bases: TGTGCCAGCAGCTCTGGGATTTTAGCTAACTATGGCTACACCTTC. Translated, it gives CASSSGILANYGYTF. The genes are TRBV5-8 and TRBJ1-2; D uncertain. Germline-derived CDR1 and CDR2 are SGHTS and YDEGEE. The CDR3 is made up of 15 amino acids. V was shortened by 3 bases and J by 0 bases, with 12 bases between the two germline ends.

This clone was found once. The chain has TRBV19 and TRBJ1-6; 9 positions agree with TRBD1. The CDR3 is 16 residues long. Looked up from germline, CDR1 is LNHDA and CDR2 is SQIVND (reference sequence). V shed 6 bases, J shed 7 bases, and the junction held 10 bases outside the gene matches. CDR3 sequence (DNA): TGTGCCAGTAGCAAGATCGGACAGGGGAGGAATTCACCCCTCCACTTT. It encodes CASSKIGQGRNSPLHF.

This sequence joins TRBV2 and TRBJ1-5; no clear D gene. The CDR3 sequence is 14 residues long. The germline V gene encodes CDR1 SNHLY and CDR2 FYNNEI. The germline V and J ends were trimmed by 6 bases and 5 bases, with 14 bases remaining between them. The chain's CDR3 is CASSRSPADQPQHF. CDR3 sequence (DNA): TGTGCCAGCAGCCGCAGTCCTGCGGATCAGCCCCAGCATTTT.

V usage is TRBV11-2 and J usage is TRBJ2-5; TRBD2 is a possible D gene (5 bases). The V end was cut by 3 bases, the J end by 4 bases, with 12 bases between. This CDR3 has 14 residues. Germline assignment: CDR1 SGHAT and CDR2 FQNNGV. The chain's CDR3 is CASSFGSRGETQYF. DNA for the CDR3: TGTGCCAGCAGCTTCGGGTCTCGGGGAGAGACCCAGTACTTC.

The rearrangement joins TRBV9 to TRBJ2-1, with 7 nucleotides matching TRBD2. The germline V gene encodes CDR1 SGDLS and CDR2 YYNGEE. J lost 0 bases, V lost 4 bases, and 7 bases had no gene match. This CDR3 has 16 amino acids. The CDR3 sequence: CASSPSSGDSYNEQFF. The DNA of the CDR3 is TGTGCCAGCAGCCCCTCAAGCGGGGACTCCTACAATGAGCAGTTCTTC.

The genes are TRBV5-8 and TRBJ1-6, with a tentative D call TRBD1 (6 bases). V was trimmed by 6 bases and J by 4 bases, leaving 17 bases between them. Per the germline V gene, CDR1 is SGHTS and CDR2 is YDEGEE. This CDR3 comprises 16 residues. The CDR3 loop reads CASTTGQIAYNSPLHF. The DNA of the CDR3 is TGTGCCAGCACTACTGGACAGATAGCATATAATTCACCCCTCCACTTT.

V and J are TRBV5-8 and TRBJ2-5; D ambiguous. Trimming removed 1 base at V and 5 bases at J, with 9 bases between. The length of the CDR3 is 13 residues. From germline, CDR1 is SGHTS and CDR2 YDEGEE. CDR3 amino acids: CASSLSPWETQYF. For the CDR3, the DNA is TGTGCCAGCAGCTTGTCTCCATGGGAGACCCAGTACTTC.

By share, this clone counts as medium-sized. The rearrangement links TRBV10-3 to TRBJ1-1; weak D call: TRBD1 (5 bases). V was pared by 4 bases and J by 5 bases, with 14 bases between. CDR1 and CDR2 (germline): ENHRY, SYGVKD. The CDR3 is made up of 14 amino acids. CDR3 DNA: TGTGCCATCAGTGCCCCCGGGGGAGATACTGAAGCTTTCTTT. This codes for CAISAPGGDTEAFF.

The CDR3 DNA reads TGTGCCAGCAGCTTAGGGGGGAGGGCCGAAGAGACCCAGTACTTC. Translation: CASSLGGRAEETQYF. This chain joins TRBV7-9 and TRBJ2-5; TRBD2 agrees at 7 bases. The V segment lost 1 base and the J segment 3 bases; nucleotides outside the gene matches: 5. Germline CDR1 SEHNR, CDR2 FQNEAQ (reference sequence). This CDR3 is built from 15 residues. The entire variable domain, with the rest obtained from reference TRBV7-9 and TRBJ2-5, is as follows: DTGVSQNPRHKITKRGQNVTFRCDPISEHNRLYWYRQTLGQGPEFLTYFQNEAQLEKSRLLSDRFSAERPKGSFSTLEIQRTEQGDSAMYLCASSLGGRAEETQYFGPGTRLLVL.

The V gene is TRBV30, the J gene TRBJ2-7; 9 nucleotides align to TRBD1. Germline V lookup: CDR1 GTSNPN, CDR2 SVGIG (reference sequence). CDR3 length: 19 amino acids. V shed 4 bases and J 6 bases; nucleotides not matched to a gene: 25. Here the CDR3 DNA reads TGTGCCTGGACCCGCCAACCCGGGACAGGGTCCTTTCGTCTGGGCGAGCAGTACTTC. The encoded protein is CAWTRQPGTGSFRLGEQYF.